The text below deals with one T cell receptor beta chain. This entry is derived from a study of blood T cell repertoires in COVID-19. Turning to the study itself: In each case, the material was cDNA or gDNA derived from T cells, B-cell-depleted T cells, or PBMCs.

Assay: immunoSEQ multiplex PCR; the TCRdb copy retains only in-frame clones and omits some. The sample carries 250,000 to 350,000 clones, roughly 84% recorded once. Seattle patients were enrolled during active infection and followed longitudinally. The TCR originated in a human donor with COVID-19, enrolled during active disease. The donor label of this sample is uncertain. The sequenced sample consisted of peripheral blood.

The CDR3 DNA follows: TGTGCCACCCAGAATAGGGCTAGCGAGTACAATGAGCAGTTCTTC. Amino acids: CATQNRASEYNEQFF. The rearrangement uses TRBV27 and TRBJ2-1, with a weak D call TRBD2 (6 bases). The V end lost 10 bases, the J end lost 4 bases, and 20 bases lay between the germline ends. The CDR3 sequence is 15 residues long. From germline, CDR1 is MNHEY and CDR2 SMNVEV (reference sequence).